What follows describes a single T cell receptor beta chain. The data derive from a study of blood T cell repertoires in COVID-19. Study background: Specimens from acute and convalescent COVID-19 originated in the United States, Italy and Spain. T cells, B-cell-depleted T cells, or PBMCs supplied cDNA or gDNA.

Germline V gives CDR1 SGHRS, CDR2 YFSETQ. There are 16 residues in the CDR3. The V end was cut by 4 bases, the J end by 1 base, with 16 bases between. In the original workflow: Using reference gene primer amplification, nucleated cell counts were estimated. Repertoires were generated with immunoSEQ multiplex PCR, while TCRdb's copy carries only in-frame clones and drops some. Clonal size and the V and J genes are those of that table, whereas D and trimming came from the DNA. The sample has about 82,000 clones, roughly four fifths seen once. The specimen sequenced was peripheral blood. The receptor comes from a middle-aged man with active or convalescent COVID-19. The chain carries TRBV5-1 and TRBJ2-3; a weak D match, TRBD2 (7 bases). In DNA, the CDR3 is TGCGCCAGCAGCCTTGCGGGGGCAACCGGCACAGATACGCAGTATTTT. It yields the protein CASSLAGATGTDTQYF.